The clone carrying this T cell receptor beta chain has just a few counts. The antigen is not known. These data belong to a study of T cell repertoires in cytomegalovirus infection. About the study: Public signatures in TCR beta pointed to CMV infection and matching HLA type. Study results and limitations: In two of eight donors, the top clonotype was HLA-C-restricted CMV-specific. Pooled public TCR beta family frequency picked out CMV carriers with the relevant HLA.

CDR3 length: 16 residues. From germline, CDR1 is SEHNR and CDR2 FQNEAQ (reference sequence). Losses at the gene ends were 3 bases for V and 2 bases for J; bases not matched to a gene: 7. A single record per CDR3 protein comes from TCRdb applying MiXCR to the reads. The sample lists about 250,000 distinct CDR3 sequences, about a sixth occurring once. The receptor was isolated from a human donor in good health (CMV status not recorded). Some clones in this sample may be carry-over from other donors' samples. The chain uses TRBV7-9 and TRBJ2-3; TRBD2 aligns across 8 bases. Material for sequencing was CD8+ T cells from PBMCs. The CDR3 nucleotides are TGTGCCAGCAGCTTGGTGACTAGCGACCTCACAGATACGCAGTATTTT. Residues: CASSLVTSDLTDTQYF.